This T cell receptor (beta chain) was profiled in a study of T cells in women clearing cervical HPV infection. On the study more broadly: Case blood drawn at lesion detection; control blood after infection cleared. Study results and limitations: Controls had more TRBV6-7 (approximately 0.16%) than cases (approximately 0.11%).

TCRdb's table, derived via immunoSEQ multiplex PCR, lists solely in-frame clones and lacks some. This specimen shows 25,000 to 35,000 clones; the ten leading clones hold 2.5% to 3%. Of note for this clone: No antigen is known for it. Read sequence stops 3 residues before the CDR3 end, and the germline J gene provides the missing end.

All participants had a single incident cervical HPV16 infection, and prevalent HPV16 infections were excluded. HPV was found by MY09/MY11 PCR and dot-blot genotyping. There are 15 residues in the CDR3. The ends were cut back, 2 bases at V and 0 bases at J, with 8 bases in the middle. Sequenced material: blood buffy coat. This clonotype was obtained from a woman between 18 and 70 years old with a cervical HPV16 infection that either progressed to CIN3+ or cleared (not recorded which). J is TRBJ2-1 and V is TRBV12-3 or TRBV12-4; tentative D call: TRBD2 (5 bases). CDR3 bases read: TGTGCCAGCAGTTTACCGGGGAGCTCCTACAATGAG. Encoded protein: CASSLPGSSYNE. The CDR3 reads in full as CASSLPGSSYNEQFF.